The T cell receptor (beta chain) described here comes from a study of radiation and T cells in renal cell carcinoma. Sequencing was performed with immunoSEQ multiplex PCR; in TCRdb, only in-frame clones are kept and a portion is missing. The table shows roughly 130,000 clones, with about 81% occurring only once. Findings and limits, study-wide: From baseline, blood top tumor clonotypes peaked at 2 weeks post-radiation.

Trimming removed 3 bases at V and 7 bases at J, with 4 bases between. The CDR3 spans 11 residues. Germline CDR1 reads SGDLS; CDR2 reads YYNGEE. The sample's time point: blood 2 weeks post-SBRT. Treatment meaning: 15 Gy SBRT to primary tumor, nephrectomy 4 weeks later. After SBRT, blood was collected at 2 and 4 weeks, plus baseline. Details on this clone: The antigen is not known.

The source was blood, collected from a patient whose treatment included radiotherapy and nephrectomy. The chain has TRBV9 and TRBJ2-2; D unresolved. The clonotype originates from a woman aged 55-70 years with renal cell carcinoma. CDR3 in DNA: TGTGCCAGCAGCGGTAGCGGGGAGCTGTTTTTT. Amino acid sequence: CASSGSGELFF.